The 18 T cell receptor beta chains listed next were all sequenced from one sample in a study of tumor-infiltrating lymphocytes in primary liver carcinoma. Starting from 450 to 500 ng of total RNA, TCR beta cDNA was produced with a primer in the constant region. Construction of TCR beta libraries relied on three successive nested multiplex PCR rounds employing slightly modified ARM-PCR. Two initial PCR rounds of approximately 10 cycles each paired TRBV1-TRBV30 forward primers with a C-beta reverse primer. TCRdb fed the multiplex PCR reads into MiXCR, producing one record per CDR3 protein. The sample gives under 30,000 distinct CDR3 sequences, nearly 80% of which show up once; 40% to 55% is in the top ten. Unsorted bulk tissue of about 19-31 mg yielded co-extracted RNA and DNA. The sample taken for sequencing was liver tumor tissue from sampling region 3. Described subset: tumor region T3, left-lateral pole. These receptors originate from a man aged 40-49 years with primary liver carcinoma and hepatitis B virus infection.

This clonotype was seen at least ten times. V and J are TRBV28 and TRBJ2-1; 9 positions agree with TRBD2. The J segment lost 5 bases and the V segment lost 4 bases, leaving 18 bases of the junction unmatched. Per the germline V gene, CDR1 is MDHEN and CDR2 is SYDVKM. The CDR3 spans 19 residues. This chain's CDR3 is CASSSTTPLSGRINNEQFF. The CDR3 nucleotides are TGTGCCAGCAGTTCCACAACCCCTTTGAGCGGGAGGATCAACAATGAGCAGTTCTTC.

A few counts support this clonotype. One base away lies a much larger clone, so this may be a sequencing read error. This rearrangement joins TRBV7-9 to TRBJ2-3, with D tentatively TRBD2 (6 bases). Germline V gene sequence: CDR1 SEHNR, CDR2 FQNEAQ (reference sequence). This CDR3 is 15 amino acids long. The CDR3 bases are TGTGCCAGCAACTTACGAGGAGGGGACCCAGATACGCAGTATTTT. Its protein is CASNLRGGDPDTQYF.

Points on this clonotype: Likely a read error: the CDR3 ends without its conserved phenylalanine or tryptophan. This rearrangement joins TRBV7-9 to TRBJ2-1; weak D call: TRBD2 (7 bases). This CDR3 is built from 17 residues. CDR1 and CDR2 from the germline V gene are SEHNR and FQNEAQ (reference sequence). The DNA of the CDR3 is TGTGTCAGCAGCTTACCATATCAGGGGACTAAAACAAATGAGCAGTTCTCC. This codes for CVSSLPYQGTKTNEQFS.

The rearrangement joins TRBV6-6 to TRBJ2-7, with 11 bases matching TRBD2. Per germline, CDR1 MNHNY and CDR2 SVGAGI (reference sequence). V was clipped by 6 bases and J by 4 bases; unmatched bases: 20. This CDR3 has 19 residues. CDR3 sequence: CASRPRGLAGGPGLYEQYF. CDR3 coding DNA: TGTGCCAGCAGACCAAGAGGTCTAGCGGGAGGTCCCGGACTGTACGAGCAGTACTTC.

This clonotype came up a few times. The germline gene is not matched at one end of the junction; a read error may be the cause. The V call is TRBV11-2, the J call TRBJ1-2; D unresolved. Germline CDR1 and CDR2: SGHAT and FQNNGV. The CDR3 consists of 13 residues. CDR3 sequence reads: CASGLVGMFDYTF. The CDR3 DNA reads TGTGCCAGCGGCTTAGTGGGGATGTTTGACTACACCTTC.

The V call is TRBV11-2, the J call TRBJ2-5; 8 positions match TRBD2. This CDR3 has 16 residues. J was trimmed by 7 bases and V by 9 bases; bases with no gene match: 19. CDR1 and CDR2 from the germline V gene are SGHAT and FQNNGV. The CDR3 loop is CARSQTPGGGKRTQYF. CDR3 bases: TGTGCCAGAAGCCAAACACCTGGCGGGGGGAAAAGGACCCAGTACTTC.

Remarks on this clonotype: The junction differs from germline at one of its ends, possibly a read error. This sequence joins TRBV5-4 and TRBJ2-5; D gene ambiguous. CDR3 length: 13 residues. Germline values: CDR1 SGHNT, CDR2 YYREEE (reference sequence). In nucleotides, the CDR3 is TGTGCCAGCAGCTTGAAGGGCCATGAGAACCAGTACTTC. It yields the protein CASSLKGHENQYF.

As to this clonotype: The germline gene is not matched at one end of the junction; a read error may be the cause. The CDR3 loop is CASSYGLGVSEQFF. CDR3 coding DNA: TGTGCCAGCAGTTACGGGCTAGGGGTAAGTGAGCAATTCTTC. The rearrangement uses TRBV6-2 or TRBV6-3 and TRBJ2-1; D may be TRBD1 (5 bases). Germline assignment: CDR1 MNHEY and CDR2 SVGEGT. This CDR3 region has 14 residues.

Worth noting for this clonotype: A much larger clone differs from this one at a single base, so this may be a read error. The gene calls are TRBV18 and TRBJ1-2; unclear D gene. The ends were cut back, 5 bases at V and 6 bases at J, with 13 bases in the middle. The V gene's germline CDR1 is KGHSH and CDR2 LQKENI. The CDR3 loop spans 13 amino acids. Here the CDR3 reads CASSALPPDGYTF. The CDR3 DNA reads TGTGCCAGCTCAGCACTCCCCCCCGATGGCTACACCTTC.

This clonotype was observed a few times. The chain is built from TRBV6-2 or TRBV6-3 and TRBJ2-3; 12 bases are shared with TRBD1. The CDR3 is made up of 16 amino acids. J gave up 6 bases and V 9 bases, and 13 bases lay outside the gene matches. Germline loops: CDR1 MNHEY, CDR2 SVGEGT. Written as DNA, the CDR3 is TGTGCCAGTAGCTTCGTGGGACAGGGGGCAGTGGATACGCAGTATTTT. This translates into CASSFVGQGAVDTQYF.

V and J are TRBV5-4 and TRBJ2-7; 7 bases line up with TRBD2. The V gene's germline CDR1 is SGHNT and CDR2 YYREEE (reference sequence). This CDR3 has 15 residues. V shed 7 bases and J 3 bases; nucleotides not matched to a gene: 13. CDR3 residues: CASDLDRGSLYEQYF. Here the CDR3 DNA reads TGTGCCAGCGACTTGGATCGCGGGAGTCTCTACGAGCAGTACTTC.

Notes on this clonotype: A much larger clone lies one base from this, so it may be a read error. This rearrangement joins TRBV2 to TRBJ2-7, with 8 bases that match TRBD2. CDR3 length equals 11 residues. V lost 10 bases and J lost 5; bases outside the gene matches: 4. CDR1 is SNHLY and CDR2 is FYNNEI in the germline V gene. DNA for the CDR3: TGTGCCATCACGGGGGGGCACGAGCAGTACTTC. Protein: CAITGGHEQYF.

As for this clonotype: The junction and the germline gene differ at one end; a read error may be behind it. V usage is TRBV11-2 and J usage is TRBJ2-7; the D is unclear. The CDR3 is 14 residues long. CDR1 and CDR2 (germline): SGHAT, FQNNGV. The CDR3 DNA reads as TGTGCCAGTAGCTTAGATCTTAATGGATGGGAGCAGTACTTC. This gives the protein CASSLDLNGWEQYF.

This clonotype was counted only a few times. In DNA form, the CDR3 reads TGTGCCAGCAGCCGAATACTTGTGACAGGGGATTCCCCAGGGGAGCTGTTTTTT. Encoded protein: CASSRILVTGDSPGELFF. This chain uses TRBV4-2 with TRBJ2-2; TRBD1 matches at 8 bases. This CDR3 has 18 amino acids. In germline, CDR1 is LGHNA, CDR2 YNFKEQ. V lost 4 bases and J lost 8; bases outside the gene matches: 18.

This clonotype occurred many times. This may arise from a read error, as a much more abundant clone is one base away. The chain joins TRBV10-3 to TRBJ1-2; unclear D gene. The CDR3 length is 13 residues. Germline lookup yields CDR1 ENHRY and CDR2 SYGVKD. V dropped 8 bases and J dropped 4 bases, with 14 bases sitting between them. The CDR3 nucleotides are TGTGCCATCGGGTGGAGCGGAAGCTATGGCTACACCTTC. Translation: CAIGWSGSYGYTF.

The V and J genes are TRBV29-1 and TRBJ2-7, with D perhaps assigned TRBD1 or TRBD2 (5 bases each). The CDR3 length is 14 residues. V lost 5 bases, J lost 10 bases, and 24 bases lay in between. Germline V gene lookup returns CDR1 SQVTM and CDR2 ANQGSEA. The CDR3 region has the DNA TGCAGCGTTTTACACGGGGCTTTATCCTATGATCAGTACTTC. Translating it yields CSVLHGALSYDQYF.

Comments on this clonotype: The junction does not match germline at one end; this may be a read error. CDR3 protein: CASSYITADTQYF. The CDR3 DNA reads as TGTGCCAGTAGCTACATAACAGCAGATACGCAGTATTTT. This sequence joins TRBV11-2 and TRBJ2-3; D call uncertain. Germline V gene data show CDR1 as SGHAT and CDR2 as FQNNGV. This CDR3 comprises 13 residues.

Comment on this clonotype: The conserved phenylalanine or tryptophan is not found at the CDR3 terminus, so this likely reflects a read error. The gene calls are TRBV4-2 and TRBJ2-1; 8 bases line up with TRBD2. The CDR3 runs 15 residues. Per the germline V gene, CDR1 is LGHNA and CDR2 is YNFKEQ. Losses at the gene ends were 1 base for V and 8 bases for J; bases not matched to a gene: 7. Written as DNA, the CDR3 is TGTGCCAGCAGCCAAGCGTCTAGCGGGCCTCATGAGCAGTTCTCC. Translating it yields CASSQASSGPHEQFS.